Described below is a single T cell receptor (beta chain) sequence and its context. There are 17 residues in the CDR3. Deletions cut 4 bases from V and 3 bases from J, with 20 bases between. CDR1 is SGHKS, CDR2 YYEKEE, per germline (reference sequence). The data belong to a study of blood T cell repertoires in COVID-19. Study-wide background: Some COVID-19 samples were acute and others convalescent; all came from the United States, Italy and Spain. From T cells, B-cell-depleted T cells, or PBMCs came the material, which was cDNA or gDNA.

TCRdb's copy holds only in-frame clones and misses some; the assay was immunoSEQ multiplex PCR. The sample shows 300,000 to 450,000 clones, around 84% of them seen only once. The material sequenced was peripheral blood. The sequence came from a woman younger than 35 with acute or convalescent COVID-19. The chain employs TRBV5-5 and TRBJ1-5; D remains ambiguous. CDR3 nucleotide sequence: TGTGCCAGCAGCCCTCGAATGCCGGGTCCGTACAATCAGCCCCAGCATTTT. It specifies CASSPRMPGPYNQPQHF.